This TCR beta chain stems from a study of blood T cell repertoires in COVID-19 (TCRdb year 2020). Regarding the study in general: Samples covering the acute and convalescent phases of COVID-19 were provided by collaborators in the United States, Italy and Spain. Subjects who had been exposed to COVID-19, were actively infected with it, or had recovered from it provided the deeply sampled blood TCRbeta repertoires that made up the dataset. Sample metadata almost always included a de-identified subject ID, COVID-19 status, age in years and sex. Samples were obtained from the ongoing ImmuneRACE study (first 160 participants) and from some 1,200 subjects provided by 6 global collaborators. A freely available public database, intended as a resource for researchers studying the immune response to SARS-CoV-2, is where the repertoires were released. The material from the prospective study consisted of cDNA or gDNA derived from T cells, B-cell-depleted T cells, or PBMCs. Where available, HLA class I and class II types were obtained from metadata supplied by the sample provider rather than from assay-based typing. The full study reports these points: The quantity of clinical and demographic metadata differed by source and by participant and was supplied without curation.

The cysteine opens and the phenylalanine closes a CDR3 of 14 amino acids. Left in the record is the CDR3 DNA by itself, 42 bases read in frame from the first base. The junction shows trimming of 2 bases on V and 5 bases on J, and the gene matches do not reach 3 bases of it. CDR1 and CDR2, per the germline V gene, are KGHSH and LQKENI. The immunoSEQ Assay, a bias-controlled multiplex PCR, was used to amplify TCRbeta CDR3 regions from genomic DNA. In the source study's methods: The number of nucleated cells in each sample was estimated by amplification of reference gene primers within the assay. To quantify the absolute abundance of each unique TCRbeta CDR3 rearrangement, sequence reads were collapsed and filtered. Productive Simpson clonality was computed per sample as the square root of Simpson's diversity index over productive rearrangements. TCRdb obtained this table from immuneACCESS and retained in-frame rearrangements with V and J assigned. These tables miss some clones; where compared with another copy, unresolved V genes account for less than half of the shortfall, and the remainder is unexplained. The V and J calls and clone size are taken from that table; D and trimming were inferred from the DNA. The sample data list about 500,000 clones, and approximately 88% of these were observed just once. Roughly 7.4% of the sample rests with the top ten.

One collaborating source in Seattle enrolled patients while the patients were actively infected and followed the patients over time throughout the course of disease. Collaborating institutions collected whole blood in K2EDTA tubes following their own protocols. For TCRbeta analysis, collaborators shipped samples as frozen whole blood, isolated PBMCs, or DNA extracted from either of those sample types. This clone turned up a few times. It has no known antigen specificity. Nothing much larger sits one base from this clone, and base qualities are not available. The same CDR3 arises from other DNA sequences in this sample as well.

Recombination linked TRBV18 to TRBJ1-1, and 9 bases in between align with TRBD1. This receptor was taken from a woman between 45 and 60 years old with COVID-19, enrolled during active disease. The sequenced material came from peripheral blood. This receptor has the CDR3 CASSPGQGLTEAFF. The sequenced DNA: TGTGCCAGCTCACCAGGACAGGGGTTAACTGAAGCTTTCTTT.